This T cell receptor (beta chain) was sequenced in a study of a mutant IDH1 vaccine in newly diagnosed glioma. In the study overall: The treated group averaged approximately 42 years old and was roughly 60% male, 37.5% female. Broader study findings: Pseudoprogression showed no apparent link to changes in top peripheral T cell clonotypes.

The CDR3 is 17 amino acids. J lost 5 bases, V lost 4 bases, and 7 bases had no gene match. Germline-derived CDR1 and CDR2 are MGHRA and YSYEKL. Time point of the sample: baseline, week 1 (first vaccination visit). Treatment: pre-vaccination baseline after standard-of-care therapy. Clones were sequenced by immunoSEQ multiplex PCR, and TCRdb holds only the in-frame ones, with some missing. Among tens of thousands of clones listed, more than 90% were seen once. As regards this clone: Its matching antigen is unknown.

V is TRBV4-1 and J is TRBJ2-2, with 13 bases aligning to TRBD2. The sequencing here drew on PBMCs, taken from a glioma patient treated with radiotherapy, temozolomide or both. This TCR derives from a man between 18 and 35 years old with glioma. The CDR3 spells CASSPRTSGRGTGELFF. The DNA of the CDR3 is TGCGCCAGCAGCCCACGGACTAGCGGGAGAGGGACCGGGGAGCTGTTTTTT.